The 3 T cell receptor beta chains reported below all come from one sample, sequenced in a study of blood T cell repertoires in COVID-19. Repertoires were generated with immunoSEQ multiplex PCR, while TCRdb's copy carries only in-frame clones and drops some. The sample lists roughly 150,000 clones, approximately 77% occurring once. Sequencing input: PBMCs or T cells enriched from blood (not recorded which). The source of these receptors is a man aged 55 to 69 who had recovered from COVID-19.

The chain carries TRBV7-2 and TRBJ2-7, with 9 bases lining up with TRBD1. This CDR3 contains 15 residues. Per germline, CDR1 SGHTA and CDR2 FQGNSA. J gave up 1 base and V 5 bases, and 6 bases lay outside the gene matches. The CDR3 nucleotides read TGTGCCAGCAGCCCGCGGACAGGGGTTTCCTACGAGCAGTACTTC. Amino acids: CASSPRTGVSYEQYF.

This rearrangement joins TRBV9 to TRBJ1-6; 8 positions agree with TRBD1. J gave up 12 bases and V 2 bases, and 7 bases lay outside the gene matches. Per the germline V gene, CDR1 is SGDLS and CDR2 is YYNGEE. The CDR3 runs to 14 residues. The CDR3 loop reads CASSVTGDSGPLHF. The CDR3 DNA follows: TGTGCCAGCAGCGTGACAGGGGATTCAGGACCCCTCCACTTT.

The V and J genes are TRBV5-1 and TRBJ1-3, with 9 bases matching TRBD1. This CDR3 region has 14 residues. The germline V gene has CDR1 SGHRS and CDR2 YFSETQ. Trimming cost V 4 bases and J 2 bases; bases outside gene matches: 1. The CDR3, as DNA: TGCGCCAGCAGCACAGGGGGCACTGGAAACACCATATATTTT. Its protein product is CASSTGGTGNTIYF.